Below, one TCR beta chain is given with its context. The antigen it recognizes is unknown. No base qualities exist here, and no much larger clone lies one base off it. The CDR3 regions of human TCRbeta chains were analyzed by immunosequencing. On the authors' methods: Repertoire TCRs were checked for matches against a reference library of SARS-CoV-2-specific TCRs that had been generated using the MIRA antigen-specificity platform. Breadth was defined as the fraction of unique TCRs that were SARS-CoV-2-associated, and depth was defined as the fraction of total T cells that were SARS-CoV-2-associated. Each spike-specific TCR was assigned to its reactive spike region and to a CD4 or CD8 class using the MIRA data. Log10-transformed breadth and depth values were compared by one-way ANOVA with Sidak's multiple comparisons tests. The table comes from immuneACCESS by way of TCRdb, which keeps in-frame sequences with V and J called. Part of the clones is missing from these tables; in studies checked, under half for an unresolved V gene and the rest for unknown reasons. From that table come the V and J calls and clone size; the DNA was used to work out D and trimming. Across this sample there are roughly 120,000 clones, with 80% to 90% seen only once. Over 15% of the sample is taken by the ten largest.

This entry is derived from a study of T cell responses to AZD1222 COVID-19 vaccine (dated by TCRdb to the early 2020s). In terms of the full investigation: TCR sequencing was performed for 230 to 250 trial participants, of whom about 210 were given two doses of AZD1222 and around 25 were given two doses of MenACWY control vaccine. Trial participants were enrolled into age subgroups of 18-55, 56-69 and 70-plus years, which contained about 160, 30 and 59 TCR-sequenced participants, respectively. Beyond this particular receptor, the publication reports: The 56-69-year group was small, and its depth increase did not reach significance, likely because of low power. A significant rise in spike-specific TCR breadth and depth was observed after two AZD1222 doses relative to day 0 and relative to MenACWY recipients. Conclusions about previously exposed vaccinees were limited because only 6 or 7 AZD1222 recipients were SARS-CoV-2 seropositive at baseline. Epitopes outside the regions mutated in the B.1.351 and B.1.1.7 variants were reportedly recognized by nearly half of the unique spike-specific TCRs. Because no day 14 peak-response samples were available, the repertoires could be characterized only after the peak T cell response. CD4 TCRs associated with the vaccine covered the entire spike protein, and the dominant responses were in regions 160-218 and 743-854. Participants were mostly white British, with more females than males. The authors suggested clonal diversity may have been underestimated.

According to the study, the label for this sample's time point signals: baseline before first vaccination. Taken with the paper, the label for treatment or condition translates to: meningococcal conjugate vaccine given as trial control. Vaccinee samples came from UK trials COV001 and COV002, including a single-blind randomized controlled phase 2/3 trial of AZD1222 (ChAdOx1 nCoV-19) in healthy adults. For TCRbeta chain sequencing, PBMC samples were collected from trial participants at day 0 and at day 28 after the second dose. The germline V gene (reference sequence) provides CDR1 LGHDT and CDR2 YNNKEL. V sheds 1 base and J sheds 4 bases, leaving 11 bases between their ends. Taken from cysteine to phenylalanine, the CDR3 has 15 residues. This entry keeps only the CDR3 DNA: 45 bases, framed from base 1.

This sample comprised peripheral blood, obtained on day 0 of MenACWY control vaccination. The receptor comes from an adult in good health. In this chain, TRBV3-1 (or the pseudogene TRBV3-2) is recombined with TRBJ1-5; possibly the D gene is TRBD1, per 6 matching bases. The DNA is as follows: TGTGCCAGCAGCCAAGGGGAGGGGGGTAATCAGCCCCAGCATTTT. Its protein product is CASSQGEGGNQPQHF.